This T cell receptor beta chain was recovered during a study of T cells in Graves' hyperthyroidism and ophthalmopathy. Using RNA transcripts as the source, TCR beta CDR3 regions were amplified. First-round RT-PCR targeting the TCR CDR3 was performed with the HTBI primer set. TCRdb re-derived calls from the multiplex PCR reads in MiXCR, one entry per CDR3 protein. Here the sample spans around 270,000 distinct CDR3 sequences, 15% to 20% being singletons. This clonotype has a count of ten or more. The source is a man aged 50 to 59 with Graves' ophthalmopathy. Sequences were obtained from blood.

CDR3 sequence reads: CATSDWEFTREAYNSPLHF. The DNA of the CDR3 is TGTGCCACCAGTGACTGGGAATTCACACGGGAGGCCTATAATTCACCCCTCCACTTT. This chain connects TRBV24-1 to TRBJ1-6, with D unresolved. This CDR3 has 19 amino acids. Trimming shortened V by 4 bases and J by 2 bases, and 20 bases separated the two germline ends. Per the germline V gene, CDR1 is KGHDR and CDR2 is SFDVKD.